Below, one T cell receptor beta chain is given with its context. What it recognizes is unknown. The CDR3 length is 15 residues. Germline V gene lookup returns CDR1 LGHDT and CDR2 YNNKEL (reference sequence). V lost 5 bases, J lost 0 bases, and 10 bases lay in between. Profiling relied on immunoSEQ multiplex PCR, and the TCRdb table lists in-frame clones only, not all of them. The table lists more than 150,000 clones, around 92% of them singletons. These data originate in a study of T cell responses to AZD1222 COVID-19 vaccine. In the study overall: The study pooled second doses at about 4 or about 12 weeks. Regarding the study as a whole: Repertoires in all cases were sampled only once the peak T cell response had passed. A rise in Spike-specific TCR breadth and depth followed two AZD1222 doses.

This sequence originates from an adult in good health. The chain uses TRBV3-1 (or the pseudogene TRBV3-2) and TRBJ1-4, with D hard to call. The sample consisted of peripheral blood, taken on day 0 of AZD1222 vaccination. The CDR3 coding sequence is TGTGCCAGCAGCGTTTCAGGCGCAACTAATGAAAAACTGTTTTTT. Translated: CASSVSGATNEKLFF.